The rows below give T cell receptor beta chains drawn from one sample of a study of cytomegalovirus exposure and HLA in healthy donors. Only in-frame clones appear in the TCRdb table, and some are missing; sequencing was by immunoSEQ multiplex PCR. The table includes about 120,000 clones, 78% detected once. Sequencing was carried out using PBMCs. Every receptor here comes from a man aged 25 to 40 in good health and CMV-seropositive. CDR3s include the opening cysteine and the closing phenylalanine or tryptophan. D genes are given only for firm matches. The listing skips clone size in some rows; elsewhere it reads once, few, many or a size class.

DNA: TGTGCCAGCAGTTTATTAGGGGGTCAAGAGACCCAGTACTTC; CDR3: CASSLLGGQETQYF; D: .; size: .; V: TRBV27; J: TRBJ2-5
DNA: TGTGCCAGTAGTAAGCTGGGGACAGGGCATGGCTACACCTTC; CDR3: CASSKLGTGHGYTF; D: TRBD1; size: .; V: TRBV19; J: TRBJ1-2
DNA: TGTGCCAGCATCCGGACTAGCGGGAGGAATGAGCAGTTCTTC; CDR3: CASIRTSGRNEQFF; D: TRBD2; size: .; V: TRBV27; J: TRBJ2-1
DNA: TGTGCCAGCAGAGTAGTACAGGGCAACACCGGGGAGCTGTTTTTT; CDR3: CASRVVQGNTGELFF; D: .; size: .; V: TRBV27; J: TRBJ2-2
DNA: TGTGCCAGCAGATCCGCGAACACCGGGGAGCTGTTTTTT; CDR3: CASRSANTGELFF; D: .; size: .; V: TRBV27; J: TRBJ2-2
DNA: TGTGCCAGTAGTTCTCAGGGAAGCACAGATACGCAGTATTTT; CDR3: CASSSQGSTDTQYF; D: .; size: .; V: TRBV19; J: TRBJ2-3
DNA: TGCGCCAGCAGCTTGGCGTCAGTCACAGATACGCAGTATTTT; CDR3: CASSLASVTDTQYF; D: .; size: .; V: TRBV5-1; J: TRBJ2-3
DNA: TGTGCCAGCAGCCAAGGGGGAGGGGATAGTGAAAAACTGTTTTTT; CDR3: CASSQGGGDSEKLFF; D: .; size: .; V: TRBV4-2; J: TRBJ1-4
DNA: TGTGCCAGCTCACCGCCGTTTGGGGGGATGAACACTGAAGCTTTCTTT; CDR3: CASSPPFGGMNTEAFF; D: .; size: .; V: TRBV18; J: TRBJ1-1
DNA: TGTGCCTGGAGTGCGAGTAACGAGCAGTACTTC; CDR3: CAWSASNEQYF; D: .; size: once; V: TRBV30; J: TRBJ2-7
DNA: TGTGCCAGCAGCCCCGGGAGTTCATCGAATGAGCAGTTCTTC; CDR3: CASSPGSSSNEQFF; D: .; size: .; V: TRBV11-2; J: TRBJ2-1
DNA: TGCGCCAGCAGCCAAGGTCGGCTAGCGGGAGATTGGCAAGAGACCCAGTACTTC; CDR3: CASSQGRLAGDWQETQYF; D: TRBD2; size: few; V: TRBV4-1; J: TRBJ2-5
DNA: TGCGCCAGCAGCCCCCGGACTAGCGGGGACCCTAGGGCCCAGTACTTC; CDR3: CASSPRTSGDPRAQYF; D: TRBD2; size: .; V: TRBV5-1; J: TRBJ2-5
DNA: TGTGCCAGCAGGCAGGGACAGGGGTATGCCTACGAGCAGTACTTC; CDR3: CASRQGQGYAYEQYF; D: TRBD1; size: .; V: TRBV6-6; J: TRBJ2-7
DNA: TGTGCCAGCAGCTCTACTAGCGGTAGAACCTCGCAGTATTTT; CDR3: CASSSTSGRTSQYF; D: TRBD2; size: .; V: TRBV11-2; J: TRBJ2-3
DNA: TGCGCCAGCAGCTTCACGACAGGGGTGGCTAACTATGGCTACACCTTC; CDR3: CASSFTTGVANYGYTF; D: TRBD1; size: .; V: TRBV5-1; J: TRBJ1-2
DNA: TGCGCCAGCAGCCAAGAGGGCAGGGGGAGCACAGATACGCAGTATTTT; CDR3: CASSQEGRGSTDTQYF; D: TRBD1; size: once; V: TRBV4-3; J: TRBJ2-3